This T cell receptor beta chain appears in the sequencing data of a study of blood T cell repertoires in COVID-19. Methods used by the authors: Amplification from reference gene primers served as the basis for estimated nucleated cell counts. Produced via immunoSEQ multiplex PCR; TCRdb's table is partial and in-frame only. Clonal size and the V and J genes are those of that table, whereas D and trimming came from the DNA. Of some 270,000 clones listed, about 83% are singletons. Germline V gene lookup returns CDR1 MDHEN and CDR2 SYDVKM. V was clipped by 6 bases and J by 4 bases, with 12 bases between them. The CDR3 totals 13 residues.

The chain recombines TRBV28 with TRBJ1-2; D is unclear. The sequence was collected from a woman aged 40 to 49 who had recovered from COVID-19. The sequenced material came from peripheral blood. CDR3 residues: CASSSRRAYGYTF. The CDR3 nucleotides are TGTGCCAGCAGCAGCAGGAGGGCCTATGGCTACACCTTC.